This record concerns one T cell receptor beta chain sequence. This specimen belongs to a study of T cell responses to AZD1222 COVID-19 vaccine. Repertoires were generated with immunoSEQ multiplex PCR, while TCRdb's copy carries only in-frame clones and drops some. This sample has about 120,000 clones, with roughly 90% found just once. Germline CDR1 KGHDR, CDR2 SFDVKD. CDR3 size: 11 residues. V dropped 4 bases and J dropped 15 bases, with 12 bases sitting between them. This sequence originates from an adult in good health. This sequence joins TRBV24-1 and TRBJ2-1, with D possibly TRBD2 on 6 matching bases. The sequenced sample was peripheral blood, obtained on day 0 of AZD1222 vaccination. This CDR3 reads CATSEEGLAFF. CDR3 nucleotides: TGTGCCACCAGTGAGGAGGGGTTAGCGTTCTTC.